The clone carrying this T cell receptor beta chain was seen more than once but under ten times. Trimming removed 8 bases from V and 2 bases from J; junction bases left unmatched: 5. The CDR3 totals 13 residues. Amplification from RNA transcripts yielded the TCR beta CDR3 regions. The first-round RT-PCR employed HTBI primers together with the Qiagen OneStep RT-PCR kit. A multiplex PCR was then performed as the second round. TCRdb independently ran MiXCR on the multiplex PCR reads; one entry per CDR3 protein. The repertoire includes about 240,000 distinct CDR3 sequences, approximately 42% of them detected once, and less than 60% sits in the top ten. A volume of around 10 ml of fresh peripheral blood supplied the PBMCs. This entry belongs to a study of Graves' ophthalmopathy and Graves' hyperthyroidism.

V is TRBV12-3 or TRBV12-4 and J is TRBJ2-5; 7 positions agree with TRBD2. This receptor was taken from an adult man with Graves' ophthalmopathy. The sequenced sample was peripheral blood. The CDR3 bases are TGTGCCAGCCGATTGGGACTACAAGAGACCCAGTACTTC. Translation gives CASRLGLQETQYF.